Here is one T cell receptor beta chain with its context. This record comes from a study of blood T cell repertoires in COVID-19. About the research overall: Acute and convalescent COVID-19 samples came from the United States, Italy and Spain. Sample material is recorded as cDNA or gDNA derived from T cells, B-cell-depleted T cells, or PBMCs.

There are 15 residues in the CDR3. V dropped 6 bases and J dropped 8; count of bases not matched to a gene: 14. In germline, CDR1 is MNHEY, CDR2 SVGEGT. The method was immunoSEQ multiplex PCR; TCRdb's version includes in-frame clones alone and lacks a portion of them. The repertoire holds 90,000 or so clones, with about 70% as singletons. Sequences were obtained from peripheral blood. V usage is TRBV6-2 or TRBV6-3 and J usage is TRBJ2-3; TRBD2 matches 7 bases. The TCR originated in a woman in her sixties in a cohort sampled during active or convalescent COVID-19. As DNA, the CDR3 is TGTGCCAGCAGCCCTCCCGGGTGGGGGAGGGGTACGCAGTATTTT. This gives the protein CASSPPGWGRGTQYF.